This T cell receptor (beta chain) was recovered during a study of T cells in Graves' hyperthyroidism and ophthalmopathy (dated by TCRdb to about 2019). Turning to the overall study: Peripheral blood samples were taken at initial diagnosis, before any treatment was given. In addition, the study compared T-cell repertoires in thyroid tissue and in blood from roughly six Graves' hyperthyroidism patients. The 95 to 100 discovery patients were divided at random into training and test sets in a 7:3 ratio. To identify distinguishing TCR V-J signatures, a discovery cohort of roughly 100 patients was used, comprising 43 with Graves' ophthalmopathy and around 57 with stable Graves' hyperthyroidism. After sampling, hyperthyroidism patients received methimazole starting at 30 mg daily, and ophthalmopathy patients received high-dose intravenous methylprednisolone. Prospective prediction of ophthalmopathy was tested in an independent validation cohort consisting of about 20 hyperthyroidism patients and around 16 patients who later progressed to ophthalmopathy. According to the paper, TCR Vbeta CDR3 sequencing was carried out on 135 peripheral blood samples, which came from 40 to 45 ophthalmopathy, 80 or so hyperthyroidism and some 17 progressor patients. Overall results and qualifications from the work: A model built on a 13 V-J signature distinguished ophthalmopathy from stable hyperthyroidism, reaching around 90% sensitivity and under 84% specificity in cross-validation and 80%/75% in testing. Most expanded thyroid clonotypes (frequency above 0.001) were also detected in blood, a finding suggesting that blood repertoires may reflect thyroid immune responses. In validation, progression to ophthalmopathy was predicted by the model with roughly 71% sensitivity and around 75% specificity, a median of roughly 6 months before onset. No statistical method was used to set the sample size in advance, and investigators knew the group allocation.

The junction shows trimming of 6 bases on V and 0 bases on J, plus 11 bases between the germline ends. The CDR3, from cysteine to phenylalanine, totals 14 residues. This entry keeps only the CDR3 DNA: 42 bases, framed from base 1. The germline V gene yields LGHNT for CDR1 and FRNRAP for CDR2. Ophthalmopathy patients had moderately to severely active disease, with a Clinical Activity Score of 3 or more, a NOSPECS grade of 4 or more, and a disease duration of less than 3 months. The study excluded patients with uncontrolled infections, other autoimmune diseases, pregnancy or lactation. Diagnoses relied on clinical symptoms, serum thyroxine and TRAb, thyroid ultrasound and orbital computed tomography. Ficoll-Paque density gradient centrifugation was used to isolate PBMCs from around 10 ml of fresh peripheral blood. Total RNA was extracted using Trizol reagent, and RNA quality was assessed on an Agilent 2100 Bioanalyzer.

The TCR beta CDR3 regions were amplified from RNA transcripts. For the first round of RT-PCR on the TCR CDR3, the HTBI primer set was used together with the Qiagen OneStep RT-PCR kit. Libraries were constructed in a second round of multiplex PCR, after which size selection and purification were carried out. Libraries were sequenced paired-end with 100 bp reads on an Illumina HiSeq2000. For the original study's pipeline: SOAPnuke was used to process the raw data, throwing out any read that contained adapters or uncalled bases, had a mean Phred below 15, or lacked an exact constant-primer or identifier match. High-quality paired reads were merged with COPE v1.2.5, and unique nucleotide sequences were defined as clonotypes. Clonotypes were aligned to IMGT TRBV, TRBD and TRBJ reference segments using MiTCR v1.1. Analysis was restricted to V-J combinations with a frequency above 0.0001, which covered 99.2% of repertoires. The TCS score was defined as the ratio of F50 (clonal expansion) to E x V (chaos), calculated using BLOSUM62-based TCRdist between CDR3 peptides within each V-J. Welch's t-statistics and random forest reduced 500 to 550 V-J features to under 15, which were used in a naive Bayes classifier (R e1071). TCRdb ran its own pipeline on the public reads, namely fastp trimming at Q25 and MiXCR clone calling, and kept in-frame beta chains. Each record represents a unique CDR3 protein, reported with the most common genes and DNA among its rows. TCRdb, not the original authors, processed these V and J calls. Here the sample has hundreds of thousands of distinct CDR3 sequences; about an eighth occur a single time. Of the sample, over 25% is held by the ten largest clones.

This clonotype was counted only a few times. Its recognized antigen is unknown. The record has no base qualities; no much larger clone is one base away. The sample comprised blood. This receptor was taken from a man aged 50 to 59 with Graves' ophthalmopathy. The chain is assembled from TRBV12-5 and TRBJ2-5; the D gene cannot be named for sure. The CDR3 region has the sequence CASGDGRNQETQYF. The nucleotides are TGTGCTAGTGGCGATGGACGGAACCAAGAGACCCAGTACTTC.